The clone carrying this T cell receptor beta chain has a single count. This entry is derived from a study of T cell responses to AZD1222 COVID-19 vaccine. The CDR3 is made up of 14 amino acids. With 4 bases removed from V and 2 bases from J, the gap between germline ends came to 12 bases. Germline CDR1 reads LNHDA; CDR2 reads SQIVND (reference sequence). Assay used: immunoSEQ multiplex PCR; TCRdb lists only in-frame clones, some missing. The sample holds 150,000 to 200,000 clones, 90% to 95% seen once. J is TRBJ2-7 and V is TRBV19; D gene ambiguous. This receptor was obtained from an adult in good health. Sequenced here: peripheral blood, sampled on day 0 of AZD1222 vaccination. DNA for the CDR3: TGTGCCAGTAGTACCCACGCGGTTCCCTACGAGCAGTACTTC. Amino acid sequence: CASSTHAVPYEQYF. Using reference TRBV19 and TRBJ2-7 for the parts outside the CDR3, the full variable domain is DGGITQSPKYLFRKEGQNVTLSCEQNLNHDAMYWYRQDPGQGLRLIYYSQIVNDFQKGDIAEGYSVSREKKESFPLTVTSAQKNPTAFYLCASSTHAVPYEQYFGPGTRLTVT.